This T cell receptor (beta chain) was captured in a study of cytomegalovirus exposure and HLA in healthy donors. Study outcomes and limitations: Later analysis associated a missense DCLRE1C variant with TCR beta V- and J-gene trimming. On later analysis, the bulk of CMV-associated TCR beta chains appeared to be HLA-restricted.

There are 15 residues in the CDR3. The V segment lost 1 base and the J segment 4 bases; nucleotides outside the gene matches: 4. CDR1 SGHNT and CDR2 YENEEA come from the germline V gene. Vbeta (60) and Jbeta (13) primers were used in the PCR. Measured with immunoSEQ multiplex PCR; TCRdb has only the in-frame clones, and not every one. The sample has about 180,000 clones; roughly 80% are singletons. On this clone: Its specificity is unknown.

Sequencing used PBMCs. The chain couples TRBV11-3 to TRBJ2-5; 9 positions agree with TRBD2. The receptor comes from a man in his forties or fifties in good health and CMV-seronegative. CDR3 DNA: TGTGCCAGCAGCTTAGCAATAGCGGGAGTAGAGACCCAGTACTTC. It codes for CASSLAIAGVETQYF. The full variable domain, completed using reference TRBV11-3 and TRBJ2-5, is EAGVVQSPRYKIIEKKQPVAFWCNPISGHNTLYWYLQNLGQGPELLIRYENEEAVDDSQLPKDRFSAERLKGVDSTLKIQPAELGDSAVYLCASSLAIAGVETQYFGPGTRLLVL.